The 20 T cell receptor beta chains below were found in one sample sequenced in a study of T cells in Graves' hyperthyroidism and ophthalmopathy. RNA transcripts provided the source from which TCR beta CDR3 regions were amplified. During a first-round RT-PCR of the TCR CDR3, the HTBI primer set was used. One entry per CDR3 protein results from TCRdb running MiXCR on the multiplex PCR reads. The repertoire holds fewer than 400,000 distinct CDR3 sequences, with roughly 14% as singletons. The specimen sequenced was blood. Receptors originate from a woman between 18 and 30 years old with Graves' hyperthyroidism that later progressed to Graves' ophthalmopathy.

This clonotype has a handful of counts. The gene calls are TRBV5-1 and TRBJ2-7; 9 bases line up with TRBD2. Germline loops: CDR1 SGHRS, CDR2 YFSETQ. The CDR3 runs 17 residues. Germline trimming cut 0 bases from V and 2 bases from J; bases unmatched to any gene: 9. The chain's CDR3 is CASSLAGLAEITYEQYF. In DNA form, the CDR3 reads TGCGCCAGCAGCTTGGCGGGACTAGCAGAGATAACCTACGAGCAGTACTTC.

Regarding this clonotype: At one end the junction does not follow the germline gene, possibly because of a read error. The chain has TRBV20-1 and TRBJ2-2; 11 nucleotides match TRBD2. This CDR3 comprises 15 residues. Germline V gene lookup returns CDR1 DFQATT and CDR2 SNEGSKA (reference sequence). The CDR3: CSARAGLAGTGEPFF. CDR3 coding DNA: TGCAGTGCTAGAGCCGGACTAGCGGGCACCGGGGAGCCGTTTTTT.

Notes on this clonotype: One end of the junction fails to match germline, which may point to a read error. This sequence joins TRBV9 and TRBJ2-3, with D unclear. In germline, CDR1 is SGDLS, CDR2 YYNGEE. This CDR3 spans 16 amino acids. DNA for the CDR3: TGTGCCAGCGGCGTCTATCAGGCGAAGATGGGAGATACGCAGTATTTT. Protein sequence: CASGVYQAKMGDTQYF.

The CDR3: CASSQEALALNFNEQFF. The CDR3 nucleotides read TGTGCCAGCAGCCAAGAAGCACTAGCGTTAAATTTCAATGAGCAGTTCTTC. The rearrangement joins TRBV4-2 to TRBJ2-1; 7 bases are shared with TRBD2. Germline assignment: CDR1 LGHNA and CDR2 YNFKEQ. The CDR3 covers 17 residues. Trimming cost V 0 bases and J 6 bases; bases outside gene matches: 11.

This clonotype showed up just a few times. CDR3 residues: CASNLGIEQYF. The CDR3, as DNA: TGTGCCAGCAATTTAGGGATCGAGCAGTACTTC. The chain recombines TRBV5-6 with TRBJ2-7; D ambiguous. CDR1 is SGHDT, CDR2 YYEEEE, per germline. V was trimmed by 6 bases and J by 6 bases, leaving 10 bases between them. This CDR3 is built from 11 residues.

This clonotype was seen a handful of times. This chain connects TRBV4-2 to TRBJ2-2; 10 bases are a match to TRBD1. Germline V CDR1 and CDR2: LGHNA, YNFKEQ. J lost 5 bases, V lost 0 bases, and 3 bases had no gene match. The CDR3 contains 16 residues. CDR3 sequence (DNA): TGTGCCAGCAGCCAAGAGTGGGGACAGGGGACCGGGGAGCTGTTTTTT. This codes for CASSQEWGQGTGELFF.

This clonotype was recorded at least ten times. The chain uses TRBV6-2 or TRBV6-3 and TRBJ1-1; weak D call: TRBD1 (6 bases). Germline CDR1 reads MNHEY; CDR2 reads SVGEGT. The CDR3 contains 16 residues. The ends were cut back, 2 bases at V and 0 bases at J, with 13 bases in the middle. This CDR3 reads CASSYGRGVMNTEAFF. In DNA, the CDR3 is TGTGCCAGCAGTTACGGCAGGGGCGTAATGAACACTGAAGCTTTCTTT.

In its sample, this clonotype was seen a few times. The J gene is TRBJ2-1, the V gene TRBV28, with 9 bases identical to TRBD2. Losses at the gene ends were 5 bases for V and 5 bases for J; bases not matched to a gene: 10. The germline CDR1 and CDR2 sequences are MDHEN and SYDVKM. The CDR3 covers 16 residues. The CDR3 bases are TGTGCCAGCAGTGAGCGGGAGGCGGTATGGAACAATGAGCAGTTCTTC. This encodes CASSEREAVWNNEQFF.

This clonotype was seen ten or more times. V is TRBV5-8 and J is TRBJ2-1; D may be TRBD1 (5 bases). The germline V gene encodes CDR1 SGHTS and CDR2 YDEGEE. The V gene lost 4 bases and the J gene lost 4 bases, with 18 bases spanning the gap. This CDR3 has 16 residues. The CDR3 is CASSHRQRMQYNEQFF. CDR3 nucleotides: TGTGCCAGCAGCCACCGACAGAGGATGCAGTACAATGAGCAGTTCTTC.

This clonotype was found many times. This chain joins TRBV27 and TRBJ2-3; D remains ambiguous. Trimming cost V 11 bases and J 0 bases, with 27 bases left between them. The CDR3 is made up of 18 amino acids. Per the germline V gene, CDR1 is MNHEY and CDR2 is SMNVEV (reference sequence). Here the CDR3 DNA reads TGTGCCGCCACCTATGGAGACAAGGCCTATTCTAGCACAGATACGCAGTATTTT. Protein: CAATYGDKAYSSTDTQYF.

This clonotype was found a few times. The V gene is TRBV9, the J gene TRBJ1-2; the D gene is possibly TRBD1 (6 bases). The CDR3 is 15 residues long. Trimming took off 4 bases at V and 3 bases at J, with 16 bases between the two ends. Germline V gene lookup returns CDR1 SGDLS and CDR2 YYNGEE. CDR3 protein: CASSSQGSADYGYTF. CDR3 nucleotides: TGTGCCAGCAGCTCTCAGGGGTCTGCGGACTATGGCTACACCTTC.

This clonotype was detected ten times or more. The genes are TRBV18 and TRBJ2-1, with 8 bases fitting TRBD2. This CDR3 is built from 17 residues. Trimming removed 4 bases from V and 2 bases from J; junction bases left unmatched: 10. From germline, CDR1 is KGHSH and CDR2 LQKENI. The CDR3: CASSRTGREVPYNEQFF. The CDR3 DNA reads TGTGCCAGCTCACGAACCGGGCGGGAGGTTCCCTACAATGAGCAGTTCTTC.

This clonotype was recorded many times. CDR3 in amino acids: CASSKYAGDGNEQYF. The CDR3 DNA reads TGTGCCAGCAGTAAATATGCGGGAGATGGAAACGAGCAGTACTTC. This chain connects TRBV2 to TRBJ2-7, with TRBD2 matching 7 bases. The CDR3 is made up of 15 amino acids. Germline assignment: CDR1 SNHLY and CDR2 FYNNEI. V shed 5 bases, J shed 5 bases, and the junction held 12 bases outside the gene matches.

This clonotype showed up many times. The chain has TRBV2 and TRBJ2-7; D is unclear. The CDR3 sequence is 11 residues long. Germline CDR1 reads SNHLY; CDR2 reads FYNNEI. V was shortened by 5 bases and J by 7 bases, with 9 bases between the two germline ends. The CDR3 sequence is CASSPLVEQYF. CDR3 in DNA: TGTGCCAGCAGTCCTTTAGTTGAGCAGTACTTC.

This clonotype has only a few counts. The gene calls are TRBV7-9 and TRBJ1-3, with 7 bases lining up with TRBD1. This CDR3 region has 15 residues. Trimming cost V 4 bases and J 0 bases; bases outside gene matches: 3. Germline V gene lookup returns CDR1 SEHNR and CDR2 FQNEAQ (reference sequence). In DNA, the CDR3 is TGTGCCAGCAGCTCCGACAGGGCCTCTGGAAACACCATATATTTT. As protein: CASSSDRASGNTIYF.

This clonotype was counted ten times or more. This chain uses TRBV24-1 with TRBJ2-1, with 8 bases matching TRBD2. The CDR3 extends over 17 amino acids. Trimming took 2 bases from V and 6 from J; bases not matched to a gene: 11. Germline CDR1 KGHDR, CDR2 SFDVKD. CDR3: CATSDSTGTSSGNEQFF. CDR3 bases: TGTGCCACCAGTGATTCTACCGGGACTAGTTCGGGCAATGAGCAGTTCTTC.

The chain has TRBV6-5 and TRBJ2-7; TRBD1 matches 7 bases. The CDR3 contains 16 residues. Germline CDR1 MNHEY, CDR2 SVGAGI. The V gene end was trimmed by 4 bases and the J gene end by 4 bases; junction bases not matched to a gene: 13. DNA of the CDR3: TGTGCCAGCAGTTTTTCTACCGGGACAGAATTGTACGAGCAGTACTTC. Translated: CASSFSTGTELYEQYF.

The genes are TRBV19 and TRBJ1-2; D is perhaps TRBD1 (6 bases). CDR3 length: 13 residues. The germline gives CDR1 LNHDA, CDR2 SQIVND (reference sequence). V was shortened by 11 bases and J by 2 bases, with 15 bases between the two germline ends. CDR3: CAGQGPPNYGYTF. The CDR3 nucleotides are TGTGCCGGGCAGGGGCCGCCGAACTATGGCTACACCTTC. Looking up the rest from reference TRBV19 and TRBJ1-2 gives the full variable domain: DGGITQSPKYLFRKEGQNVTLSCEQNLNHDAMYWYRQDPGQGLRLIYYSQIVNDFQKGDIAEGYSVSREKKESFPLTVTSAQKNPTAFYLCAGQGPPNYGYTFGSGTRLTVV.

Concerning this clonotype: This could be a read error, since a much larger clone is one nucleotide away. DNA for the CDR3: TGTGCCAGCAGCCGGGGACAGGGGGCACAGGAGGCCCAGTACTTC. This gives the protein CASSRGQGAQEAQYF. The chain joins TRBV25-1 to TRBJ2-5; 12 bases match TRBD1. This CDR3 has 15 amino acids. Germline V gene data show CDR1 as MGHDK and CDR2 as SYGVNS. V lost 6 bases, J lost 9 bases, and 11 bases stayed unmatched.

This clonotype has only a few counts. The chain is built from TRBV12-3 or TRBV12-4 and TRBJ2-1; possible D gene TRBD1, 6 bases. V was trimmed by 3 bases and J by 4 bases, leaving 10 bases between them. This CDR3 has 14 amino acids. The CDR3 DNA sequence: TGTGCCAGCAGTTTGGCACAGGGATACAATGAGCAGTTCTTC. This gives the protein CASSLAQGYNEQFF.